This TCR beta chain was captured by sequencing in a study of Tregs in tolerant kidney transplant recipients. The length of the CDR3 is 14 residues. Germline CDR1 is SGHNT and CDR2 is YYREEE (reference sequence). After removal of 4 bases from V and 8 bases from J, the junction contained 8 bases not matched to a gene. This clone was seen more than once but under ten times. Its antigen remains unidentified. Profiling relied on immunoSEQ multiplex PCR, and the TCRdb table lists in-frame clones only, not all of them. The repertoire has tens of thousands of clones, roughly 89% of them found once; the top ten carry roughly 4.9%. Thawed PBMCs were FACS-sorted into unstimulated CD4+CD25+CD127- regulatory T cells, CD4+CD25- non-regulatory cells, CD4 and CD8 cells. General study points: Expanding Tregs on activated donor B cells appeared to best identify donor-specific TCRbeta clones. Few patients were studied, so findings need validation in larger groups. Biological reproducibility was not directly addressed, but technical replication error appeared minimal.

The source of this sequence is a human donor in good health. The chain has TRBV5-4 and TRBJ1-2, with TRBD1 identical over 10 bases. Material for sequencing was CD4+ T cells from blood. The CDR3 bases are TGTGCCAGCAGCGCGGGACAGGGGTATGACGGCTACACCTTC. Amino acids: CASSAGQGYDGYTF.